Listed here is a single TCR beta chain. The antigen remains undetermined. This sample was included in a study of T cell clones after liver transplantation. Study-level information: Post-transplant blood was tracked for graft-donor-reactive T cell clones identified in a pre-transplant mixed lymphocyte reaction. At least one year of complete immunosuppression withdrawal without enzymes over twice normal defined tolerance. The study's findings and limits: In two subjects, few donor cells limited the measurable donor-reactive repertoire. In 5 of 8 subjects, circulating graft-donor-reactive CD4 TCRbeta sequences fell significantly after transplant.

The repertoire was sequenced with immunoSEQ multiplex PCR; TCRdb's copy has only in-frame clones and lacks some. Of fewer than 85,000 clones listed, roughly 83% are singletons. The source material was CD4+ T cells from blood, sampled at the 22-month timepoint. The TCR was taken from a human patient who received a liver transplant. The T cells may partly be graft donor cells.

The CDR3 bases are TGTGCCAGCAGTGAGAAGCGGGGTGGGCTCAATGAGCAGTTCTTC. Residues: CASSEKRGGLNEQFF. The chain links TRBV28 to TRBJ2-1; 7 bases line up with TRBD2. The CDR3 is made up of 15 amino acids. V dropped 5 bases and J dropped 6; count of bases not matched to a gene: 10. Germline lookup yields CDR1 MDHEN and CDR2 SYDVKM.